These 9 T cell receptor beta chains came from one sample sequenced in a study of a mutant IDH1 vaccine in newly diagnosed glioma. The time point: week 5, during vaccination. Vaccinated patients received 300 ug of mutant IDH1 20-mer peptide per dose, with topical imiquimod. No cognate antigen is known for these TCRs. TCRdb's copy holds only in-frame clones and misses some; the assay was immunoSEQ multiplex PCR. This table holds about 50,000 clones, around 84% found once. This material consisted of PBMCs, taken from a glioma patient whose treatment included an IDH1 peptide vaccine. Source of these receptors: a woman between 50 and 59 years old with glioma.

This clone was detected only once. The chain has TRBV7-3 and TRBJ2-3; 7 bases line up with TRBD2. Germline CDR1 is SGHTA and CDR2 is FQGTGA. The ends lost 5 bases at V and 1 base at J; junction bases unmatched: 6. The CDR3 has 15 residues. Here the CDR3 reads CASSRGLGGTDTQYF. DNA for the CDR3: TGTGCCAGCAGCCGCGGACTAGGAGGCACAGATACGCAGTATTTT.

This rearrangement joins TRBV7-2 to TRBJ1-1; D is unresolved. V was shortened by 1 base and J by 3 bases, with 0 bases between the two germline ends. The length of the CDR3 is 11 residues. CDR1 and CDR2 from the germline V gene are SGHTA and FQGNSA. As DNA, the CDR3 is TGTGCCAGCAGCTTAGACACTGAAGCTTTCTTT. This translates into CASSLDTEAFF.

The chain couples TRBV6-4 to TRBJ1-2; D is undetermined. Trimming removed 0 bases at V and 4 bases at J, with 9 bases between. From germline, CDR1 is MRHNA and CDR2 SNTAGT. The CDR3 runs to 14 residues. The DNA for the CDR3 is TGTGCCAGCAGTGACTCTCCGGATCTCTATGGCTACACCTTC. Translating gives CASSDSPDLYGYTF.

This sequence joins TRBV4-3 and TRBJ2-3; 8 positions match TRBD2. With V trimmed by 4 bases and J by 5 bases, 11 bases remained unmatched. CDR1 is LGHNA, CDR2 YSLEER, per germline. CDR3 length: 16 amino acids. CDR3 sequence reads: CASSPHTGGPGDTQYF. For the CDR3, the DNA is TGCGCCAGCAGCCCTCATACGGGGGGGCCGGGAGATACGCAGTATTTT.

V usage is TRBV5-4 and J usage is TRBJ1-2; maybe TRBD1 (5 bases). From germline, CDR1 is SGHNT and CDR2 YYREEE (reference sequence). The CDR3 spans 13 residues. V lost 0 bases to trimming and J lost 8 bases, with 11 bases between them. In nucleotides, the CDR3 is TGTGCCAGCAGCTTGGAGGGGTTCGGAGGCTACACCTTC. Its translation is CASSLEGFGGYTF.

The CDR3 protein is CASSEYGGQPQHF. The CDR3 DNA sequence: TGTGCCAGCAGTGAATACGGTGGTCAGCCCCAGCATTTT. The chain carries TRBV6-1 and TRBJ1-5; D is ambiguous. CDR3 length: 13 residues. Trimming removed 2 bases at V and 6 bases at J, with 8 bases between. Per the germline V gene, CDR1 is MNHNS and CDR2 is SASEGT.

V gene TRBV5-3 combines with J gene TRBJ1-4; TRBD1 might be the D (6 bases). TRBV5-3 is filed as an ORF, its function uncertain. Trimming cost V 5 bases and J 3 bases, with 14 bases left between them. The CDR3 is 15 amino acids. CDR3 nucleotide sequence: TGTGCCAGAAGTTACAGAAGGGGGTCTAATGAAAAACTGTTTTTT. Amino acids: CARSYRRGSNEKLFF.

The gene calls are TRBV27 and TRBJ1-5; perhaps TRBD1 as D (5 bases). The germline V gene has CDR1 MNHEY and CDR2 SMNVEV (reference sequence). The CDR3 length is 13 residues. Trimming stripped 2 bases from V and 6 bases from J, with 8 bases between. The CDR3 here is CASSLIGTQPQHF. The CDR3 nucleotides are TGTGCCAGCAGTTTAATCGGGACTCAGCCCCAGCATTTT.

This rearrangement joins TRBV7-2 to TRBJ1-2, with D perhaps matching TRBD1 (5 bases). Trimming stripped 5 bases from V and 5 bases from J, with 12 bases between. The CDR3 is made up of 13 amino acids. Per germline, CDR1 SGHTA and CDR2 FQGNSA. CDR3 residues: CASSVQQVYGYTF. CDR3 DNA: TGTGCCAGCAGCGTCCAACAGGTATATGGCTACACCTTC.